The rows below give T cell receptor beta chains drawn from one sample of a study of blood T cell repertoires in COVID-19. Sequencing used immunoSEQ multiplex PCR; TCRdb keeps in-frame clones, though not all of them. The table lists approximately 170,000 clones, more than 85% of them singletons. Material: peripheral blood. The origin of the receptors is an elderly woman with COVID-19, enrolled during active disease. Both conserved end residues are part of each CDR3. The D gene is left open where the match is weak. Part of the rows lack a size; the others show once, few, many or a class for expanded clones.

>TRBD1|TRBJ2-3|.|TRBV6-2/TRBV6-3
TGTGCCAGCAGTGCCCCCGGGACAGGACCCACAGATACGCAGTATTTT
CASSAPGTGPTDTQYF
>TRBD2|TRBJ2-7|once|TRBV7-2
TGTGCCAGCAGCTTAGGGACTAGCGGGAGGGCGATACTTTTC
CASSLGTSGRAILF
>.|TRBJ2-7|.|TRBV9
TGTGCCAGCAGCCCCGTCAGGGAAGGCGAGCAGTACTTC
CASSPVREGEQYF
>TRBD2|TRBJ2-7|.|TRBV7-9
TGTGCCAGCAGCTGGGGACTAGCGGGCGGATCCTACGAGCAGTACTTC
CASSWGLAGGSYEQYF
>TRBD1|TRBJ2-7|.|TRBV5-4
TGTGCCAGCAGCTTACCGGGACAGGGGAAATACGAGCAGTACTTC
CASSLPGQGKYEQYF
>.|TRBJ1-5|.|TRBV11-2
TGTGCCAGCAGCTTAGGAGACAGGCCTTCAGTCGATCAGCCCCAGCATTTT
CASSLGDRPSVDQPQHF
>.|TRBJ1-1|.|TRBV18
TGTGCCAGCTCACCAGAGAGGCAGACTGAAGCTTTCTTT
CASSPERQTEAFF
>.|TRBJ2-4|.|TRBV28
TGTGCCAGCAGTTCCCCAGCGTTGCACGTCATTCAGTACTTC
CASSSPALHVIQYF
>TRBD2|TRBJ2-7|.|TRBV28
TGTGCCAGCAGTGGTCCTGCGGCGGGAGGCTACGAGCAGTACTTC
CASSGPAAGGYEQYF
>TRBD1|TRBJ1-2|.|TRBV28
TGTGCCAGCAGTTTGACAGGGGCGAAGGGCTACACCTTC
CASSLTGAKGYTF
>TRBD1|TRBJ1-2|.|TRBV7-3
TGTGCCAGCAGCCGACAGGGGGCCACCCCTGGCTACACCTTC
CASSRQGATPGYTF
>TRBD2|TRBJ2-2|.|TRBV28
TGTGCCAGTTTGAAGCGGGGTGGGGCGGCCGGGGAGCTGTTTTTT
CASLKRGGAAGELFF
>TRBD2|TRBJ2-7|.|TRBV15
TGTGCCACCAGGAATAGCGGGGACCCCTCCTACGAGCAGTACTTC
CATRNSGDPSYEQYF
>.|TRBJ1-2|few|TRBV28
TGTGCCAGCAGTTTGGCGTCACAGTTTCGGGGCTATGGCTACACCTTC
CASSLASQFRGYGYTF
>.|TRBJ1-6|.|TRBV18
TGTGCCAGCTCACCAGTAAATTTGGGCTTGGGTTCACCCCTCCACTTT
CASSPVNLGLGSPLHF
>TRBD1|TRBJ1-5|.|TRBV19
TGTGCCAGTAGTACCCGAGGGGGCGTAATTCAGCCCCAGCATTTT
CASSTRGGVIQPQHF